The clone carrying this TCR beta chain has at least ten counts. These data are taken from a study of blood T cells in healthy people across ages. CDR3 length: 15 amino acids. V was pared by 6 bases and J by 4 bases, with 10 bases of the junction left unmatched. The V gene's germline CDR1 is DFQATT and CDR2 SNEGSKA (reference sequence). Combining a sample-barcoded 5' primer with a J-beta primer mix, a second PCR ran for about 7 to 11 cycles. Each sample yielded at least 2.5 million CDR3-containing paired-end reads. TCRdb re-analysed the 5' RACE reads in MiXCR, keeping a single row per CDR3 protein. The sample has 650,000 to 1,000,000 distinct CDR3 sequences; 30% to 45% are singletons.

Material: blood. This sequence was found in a man aged 18 to 30 in good health. The chain links TRBV20-1 to TRBJ2-1; 9 positions agree with TRBD1. The CDR3 here is CSAAEGTGLYNEQFF. The CDR3 DNA sequence: TGCAGTGCCGCCGAAGGGACAGGGTTGTACAATGAGCAGTTCTTC.